Shown below are 21 T cell receptor beta chains from a single sample sequenced in a study of cytomegalovirus exposure and HLA in healthy donors. Libraries were prepared by immunoSEQ multiplex PCR; TCRdb keeps only in-frame clonotypes and omits some of them. This table has about 330,000 clones, 75% to 90% appearing once. Sequencing was carried out using PBMCs. These receptors were collected from a woman under 40 in good health and CMV-seropositive.

The chain combines TRBV6-1 with TRBJ2-7; possibly TRBD1 for D (6 bases). Trimming took off 5 bases at V and 7 bases at J, with 21 bases between the two ends. The CDR3 is 15 residues long. CDR1 and CDR2 from the germline V gene are MNHNS and SASEGT. The CDR3: CASSLTGQGKGEQYF. The CDR3 bases are TGTGCCAGCAGTCTCACAGGGCAGGGGAAGGGGGAGCAGTACTTC.

The chain recombines TRBV30 with TRBJ1-2; 7 nucleotides match TRBD1. V trimming: 5 bases; J trimming: 7 bases; junction bases outside the gene matches: 10. CDR1 is GTSNPN and CDR2 is SVGIG in the germline V gene (reference sequence). The CDR3 runs to 13 residues. The CDR3 nucleotides read TGTGCCTGGGACAGGGAGAGGATTTTTGGCTACACCTTC. It translates to CAWDRERIFGYTF.

The chain joins TRBV5-1 to TRBJ1-5; 9 bases line up with TRBD1. V lost 0 bases to trimming and J lost 7 bases; unmatched junction nucleotides: 5. Per the germline V gene, CDR1 is SGHRS and CDR2 is YFSETQ. The CDR3 contains 15 residues. For the CDR3, the DNA is TGCGCCAGCAGCTTGGGGACAGGGGTGGGACAGCCCCAGCATTTT. Protein product: CASSLGTGVGQPQHF.

The rearrangement links TRBV5-1 to TRBJ1-6; 7 bases are shared with TRBD1. This CDR3 contains 17 residues. CDR1 SGHRS and CDR2 YFSETQ come from the germline V gene. V was pared by 4 bases and J by 7 bases, with 14 bases of the junction left unmatched. Here the CDR3 DNA reads TGCGCCAGCAGCGCAGACAGACCGGGACAGAGAAATTCACCCCTCCACTTT. Translated, it gives CASSADRPGQRNSPLHF.

The rearrangement joins TRBV7-9 to TRBJ2-7, with TRBD2 matching 10 bases. This CDR3 spans 15 amino acids. After removal of 0 bases from V and 3 bases from J, the junction contained 2 bases not matched to a gene. Looked up from germline, CDR1 is SEHNR and CDR2 is FQNEAQ (reference sequence). This chain's CDR3 is CASSLAPSGSYEQYF. CDR3 DNA: TGTGCCAGCAGCTTAGCGCCTAGCGGGAGCTACGAGCAGTACTTC.

The rearrangement joins TRBV2 to TRBJ1-5; D is unclear. V was trimmed by 4 bases and J by 0 bases, leaving 7 bases between them. CDR1 is SNHLY, CDR2 FYNNEI, per germline. This CDR3 region has 14 residues. The CDR3 DNA follows: TGTGCCAGCAGTGCTGAGTTTAGCAATCAGCCCCAGCATTTT. It codes for CASSAEFSNQPQHF.

The chain uses TRBV5-1 and TRBJ2-3; D is unresolved. The CDR3 spans 13 residues. Trimming shortened V by 0 bases and J by 7 bases, and 9 bases separated the two germline ends. Germline CDR1 is SGHRS and CDR2 is YFSETQ. CDR3 amino acids: CASSLEGWYTQYF. In DNA, the CDR3 is TGCGCCAGCAGCTTGGAAGGGTGGTATACGCAGTATTTT. Full variable domain (outside the CDR3, taken from reference TRBV5-1 and TRBJ2-3): KAGVTQTPRYLIKTRGQQVTLSCSPISGHRSVSWYQQTPGQGLQFLFEYFSETQRNKGNFPGRFSGRQFSNSRSEMNVSTLELGDSALYLCASSLEGWYTQYFGPGTRLTVL.

CDR3 bases: TGTGCCAGCAGTGAATTGACAGGATTCACAGATACGCAGTATTTT. Amino acids: CASSELTGFTDTQYF. The V and J genes are TRBV25-1 and TRBJ2-3; possible D gene TRBD1, 6 bases. Trimming removed 1 base at V and 2 bases at J, with 10 bases between. CDR3 size: 15 residues. Germline CDR1 reads MGHDK; CDR2 reads SYGVNS. Combining the CDR3 with reference TRBV25-1 and TRBJ2-3 gives the whole variable domain EADIYQTPRYLVIGTGKKITLECSQTMGHDKMYWYQQDPGMELHLIHYSYGVNSTEKGDLSSESTVSRIRTEHFPLTLESARPSHTSQYLCASSELTGFTDTQYFGPGTRLTVL.

The chain employs TRBV18 and TRBJ1-5; tentatively, D is TRBD1 (5 bases). Trimming took off 0 bases at V and 5 bases at J, with 5 bases between the two ends. The CDR3 spans 13 residues. Looked up from germline, CDR1 is KGHSH and CDR2 is LQKENI. The CDR3 DNA follows: TGTGCCAGCTCACCACCGGGGGATCAGCCCCAGCATTTT. Translating it yields CASSPPGDQPQHF.

The chain recombines TRBV9 with TRBJ2-3, with 8 bases aligning to TRBD2. Germline CDR1 SGDLS, CDR2 YYNGEE. CDR3 length: 18 amino acids. The V and J ends lost 0 bases and 1 base, in that order; junction bases with no gene match: 10. CDR3 sequence: CASSVVAGGRLRTDTQYF. CDR3 in DNA: TGTGCCAGCAGCGTAGTCGCGGGGGGACGTCTTCGCACAGATACGCAGTATTTT.

The CDR3 coding sequence is TGTGCCACCAGCCGAATCCAAGGGGAAGGGTCCTACGAGCAGTACTTC. The encoded protein is CATSRIQGEGSYEQYF. This rearrangement joins TRBV15 to TRBJ2-7, with a possible D match to TRBD1 (5 bases). The CDR3 length is 16 residues. The germline gives CDR1 LNHNV, CDR2 YYDKDF (reference sequence). The germline V and J ends were trimmed by 5 bases and 1 base, with 18 bases remaining between them.

The chain carries TRBV19 and TRBJ2-7, with 9 positions matching TRBD1. From germline, CDR1 is LNHDA and CDR2 SQIVND (reference sequence). V shed 2 bases and J 4 bases; nucleotides not matched to a gene: 6. The CDR3 consists of 15 residues. CDR3 in DNA: TGTGCCAGTAGTATATTTTCGGGACAGGGATACGAGCAGTACTTC. It specifies CASSIFSGQGYEQYF.

The chain is built from TRBV15 and TRBJ1-4; 7 nucleotides align to TRBD1. Germline CDR1 is LNHNV and CDR2 is YYDKDF (reference sequence). With 3 bases clipped from V and 3 bases from J, the junction kept 1 base outside the gene matches. The CDR3 loop spans 14 amino acids. CDR3 sequence: CATSRDRSNEKLFF. CDR3 nucleotide sequence: TGTGCCACCAGCAGGGACAGGTCTAATGAAAAACTGTTTTTT.

The chain links TRBV18 to TRBJ1-2; unclear D gene. Germline lookup yields CDR1 KGHSH and CDR2 LQKENI. With 0 bases removed from V and 4 bases from J, the gap between germline ends came to 9 bases. The CDR3 loop spans 14 amino acids. CDR3 sequence: CASSPPGLIYGYTF. Written as DNA, the CDR3 is TGTGCCAGCTCACCACCAGGCCTGATCTATGGCTACACCTTC.

This sequence joins TRBV5-8 and TRBJ1-5; perhaps TRBD1 as D (5 bases). The V end was cut by 2 bases, the J end by 6 bases, with 12 bases between. This CDR3 region has 14 residues. Germline values: CDR1 SGHTS, CDR2 YDEGEE. The CDR3 bases are TGTGCCAGCAGCTTTTATGGGGCGGGTCAGCCCCAGCATTTT. Its protein product is CASSFYGAGQPQHF.

The chain couples TRBV5-4 to TRBJ2-7; D possibly matches TRBD1 or TRBD2 (6 bases each). V dropped 2 bases and J dropped 5 bases, with 17 bases sitting between them. The CDR3 extends over 15 amino acids. Germline V lookup: CDR1 SGHNT, CDR2 YYREEE (reference sequence). The CDR3 reads CASSFITGALNEQYF. In DNA, the CDR3 is TGTGCCAGCAGCTTTATCACGGGGGCGCTGAACGAGCAGTACTTC.

The J gene is TRBJ2-7, the V gene TRBV6-5; 7 positions agree with TRBD1. The germline V gene has CDR1 MNHEY and CDR2 SVGAGI. The CDR3 totals 14 residues. Trimming took 6 bases from V and 1 from J; bases not matched to a gene: 6. Here the CDR3 reads CASSQDRVSYEQYF. The CDR3 DNA reads TGTGCCAGCAGCCAAGACAGGGTGTCCTACGAGCAGTACTTC.

The chain links TRBV4-2 to TRBJ1-1; weak D call: TRBD1 (5 bases). V lost 0 bases, J lost 8 bases, and 10 bases lay in between. The germline gives CDR1 LGHNA, CDR2 YNFKEQ. The CDR3 is 13 amino acids. The CDR3 loop is CASSQEQGSEAFF. The CDR3 nucleotides are TGTGCCAGCAGCCAAGAGCAGGGCTCAGAAGCTTTCTTT.

This clone was recorded only once. The chain employs TRBV5-6 and TRBJ2-1; D is unresolved. This CDR3 region has 12 residues. Trimming cost V 6 bases and J 7 bases, with 11 bases left between them. Germline V lookup: CDR1 SGHDT, CDR2 YYEEEE. CDR3 nucleotides: TGTGCCAGCAACCTTTACTGGAATGAGCAGTTCTTC. As protein: CASNLYWNEQFF.

The chain uses TRBV5-6 and TRBJ1-1; D is ambiguous. The V gene's germline CDR1 is SGHDT and CDR2 YYEEEE. This CDR3 has 15 residues. With 3 bases removed from V and 6 bases from J, the gap between germline ends came to 18 bases. Written as DNA, the CDR3 is TGTGCCAGCAGCTATCGGGGAGTGGTAAGGGCTGAAGCTTTCTTT. Its translation: CASSYRGVVRAEAFF.

This sequence joins TRBV15 and TRBJ2-1; the match to TRBD1 covers 9 bases. The V gene end was trimmed by 4 bases and the J gene end by 7 bases; junction bases not matched to a gene: 8. This CDR3 region has 15 residues. Per the germline V gene, CDR1 is LNHNV and CDR2 is YYDKDF (reference sequence). The CDR3 region has the DNA TGTGCCACCAGCACGACCGGGACAGGGACGAATGAGCAGTTCTTC. Translated, it gives CATSTTGTGTNEQFF.